This T cell receptor beta chain was recorded in a study of beta chain features in type 1 diabetes. Background on the study: Across every sample, 85 million to 120 million sorted cells were examined in total.

Of the isolated RNA, all was reverse transcribed, and so the sequenced material was expressed TCRB transcripts. Clones were read by immunoSEQ multiplex PCR, and TCRdb kept only the in-frame ones, dropping some. The sample shows more than 300,000 clones, around 9.3% of them seen only once. The table lists this clone with many counts. What it binds is unknown. Study-wide results and limits: The study found moderately but significantly shorter TCRB CDR3s in all four CD4+ subsets of Type 1 diabetes patients.

The CDR3 is 17 residues long. V was clipped by 5 bases and J by 1 base; unmatched bases: 10. The sample was central memory CD4+ T cells from blood. The chain has TRBV23-1 and TRBJ2-2, with 7 bases that match TRBD1. TRBV23-1 is designated an ORF whose function remains uncertain. The receptor was isolated from a man aged 30 to 39 with type 1 diabetes. The DNA for the CDR3 is TGCGCCAGCAGTTGGGTCGAAGGGACAGTGAACACCGGGGAGCTGTTTTTT. Translation gives CASSWVEGTVNTGELFF.